What follows describes a single T cell receptor beta chain. Its antigen is as yet unknown. The sample has other DNA sequences that encode this CDR3 too. This record belongs to a study of cytomegalovirus exposure and HLA in healthy donors. Overall study findings and caveats: A list of approximately 160 TCR beta chains associated with cytomegalovirus was given. Most CMV-associated TCR beta chains appeared HLA-restricted in a later analysis.

This PCR relied on a set of 60 Vbeta primers and 13 Jbeta primers. Sequencing was performed with immunoSEQ multiplex PCR; in TCRdb, only in-frame clones are kept and a portion is missing. In the table there are 110,000 to 150,000 clones, approximately 70% of which are singletons. V was clipped by 4 bases and J by 10 bases; unmatched bases: 10. Germline CDR1 and CDR2: LNHDA and SQIVND (reference sequence). This CDR3 is 16 amino acids long. The chain uses TRBV19 and TRBJ2-2; 12 bases map to TRBD1. Sequencing was performed on PBMCs. The sequence came from a woman between 35 and 50 years old in good health and CMV-seronegative. CDR3 coding DNA: TGTGCCAGTAGTACAACCGGGACAGGGGGCTTCGAGGAGCTGTTTTTT. As protein: CASSTTGTGGFEELFF.